The T cell receptor (gamma chain) under discussion was sequenced for a study of Vγ9Vδ2 T cells in congenital toxoplasmosis listed by TCRdb under 2021. Some background on the complete study: The diagnosis of congenital toxoplasmosis relied on IgG, IgM and IgA serology, Western blot and an in-house interferon-gamma release assay. The study compared gamma and delta chain CDR3 repertoires of sorted blood gammadelta T cells between congenitally T. gondii-infected and uninfected infants. Sequencing of the repertoires was done on samples from infants at two time points: 2 months after birth and 1 year of age. At 2 months, TCR sequencing included 5 infected and 9 to 10 uninfected infants, while at 1 year the sequenced group was 3 infected and 4 uninfected infants.

The full study reports these points: High prevalence of a public TRGV9 clonotype was observed in both infected and uninfected infants. The repertoire differences between infected and uninfected infants were less clear at 1 year of age than at 2 months. At 2 months, TRGV9 and TRDV2 CDR3s of infected infants appeared to carry fewer N additions than uninfected infants, especially TRDV2-TRDJ1 sequences. Two months was the earliest age with enough suitable sample material for TCR repertoire analysis, so newborn repertoires were not sequenced. Germline-encoded fetal-type TRDV2 CDR3 sequences seemed more prevalent in infected than uninfected roughly 2-month-old infants, suggesting an in utero expansion footprint.

This clone is medium-sized (0.01 to 0.1%) in terms of sample share. The antigen it recognizes is unknown. It has no much larger one-base neighbor in the sample; base qualities were not kept. Trimmed from V: 8 bases; trimmed from J: 10 bases; junction bases lacking a gene match: 9. From cysteine to phenylalanine, the CDR3 is 11 amino acids long. Solely the CDR3 DNA is kept, with 33 bases framed from the first base. Using SuperScript II, cDNA was generated through template-switch reverse transcription, with TRGC- and TRDC-specific primers combined in a single tube. The TRGC primer was designed so that it would bind both of the constant genes TRGC1 and TRGC2. Amplification of TRG and TRD was done with the KAPA Real-Time Library Amplification Kit, and AMPure XP beads were used for purification between steps. Index PCR with the Nextera XT Index Kit was used to add Illumina sequencing adapters. Sequencing of TRG and TRD amplicons was performed on an Illumina MiSeq with the V2 300 kit, and 150 bp paired-end reads were generated. In the paper's pipeline: Before any further analysis, FastQC version 0.11.8 was used to assess read quality. Reads were aligned against the TRG or TRD reference genes from GenBank, and CDR3 sequences were constructed using MiXCR version 3.0.3. Default MiXCR settings were used, apart from assembling TRDD gene segments from 3 instead of 5 consecutive nucleotides. N additions, CDR3 length, J segment length and clonotype sharing between samples were all calculated using VDJtools version 1.2.1. CDR3 sequences that were out of frame or contained stop codons were removed from the analysis. Infant repertoires were assessed for overlap with previously published fetal, cord blood and adult blood Vgamma9Vdelta2 repertoires. Clone calls in TCRdb were regenerated from the public reads with CATT, after which identical DNA sequences shared one row. The V and J calls come from TCRdb's annotation, not from the publication. The sample table contains around 460 gamma-chain clones; only one count was recorded for roughly 20% of them. Of the sample, roughly half is held by the ten largest clones.

The same treatment, consisting of spiramycin and/or pyrimethamine plus sulfadiazine plus folinic acid, was given to the mothers of both infected and uninfected infants. All infants, both infected and uninfected, were delivered at term after more than 37 weeks of gestation. About 0.96 mL of blood was processed into PBMCs by Lymphoprep gradient centrifugation, after which the PBMCs were cryopreserved in liquid nitrogen and shipped to Belgium. After thawing, PBMCs were labeled with Zombie NIR viability dye and stained with CD3, TCR gammadelta, Vgamma9 and Vdelta2 antibodies. CD3+ TCRgammadelta+ T cells were sorted on a FACSAria III with a mean purity of 98%. The RNeasy Micro Kit was used to isolate RNA from around 10,000 sorted gammadelta T cells per sample. Infants were born to mothers enrolled with primary T. gondii infection during pregnancy. Infant peripheral blood was collected at an outpatient microbiology and virology center in Pavia, Italy.

The sequence links TRGV10 to TRGJ1 or TRGJ2. TRGV10 is labeled an ORF, and its function is uncertain. The source material was gamma-delta T cells from blood. This receptor was taken from a child under 10 years old born to a mother with Toxoplasma gondii infection during pregnancy, either congenitally infected or uninfected (not recorded which). The CDR3 is CAAWDYNKKLF. The sequenced DNA: TGTGCTGCGTGGGATTATAACAAGAAACTCTTT.